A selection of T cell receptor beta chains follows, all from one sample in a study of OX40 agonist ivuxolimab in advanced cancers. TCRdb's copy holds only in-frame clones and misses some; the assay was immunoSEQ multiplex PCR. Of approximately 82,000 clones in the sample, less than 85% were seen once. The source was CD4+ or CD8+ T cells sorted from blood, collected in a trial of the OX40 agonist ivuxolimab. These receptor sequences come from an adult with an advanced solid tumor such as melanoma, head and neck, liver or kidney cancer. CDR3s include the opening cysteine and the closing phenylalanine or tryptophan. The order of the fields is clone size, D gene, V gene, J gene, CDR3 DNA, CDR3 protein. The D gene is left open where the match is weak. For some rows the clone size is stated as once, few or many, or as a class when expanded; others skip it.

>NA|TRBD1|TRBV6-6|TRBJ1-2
TGTGCCAGCAGTCTGGGACAGGGGTTTGGCTACACCTTC
CASSLGQGFGYTF
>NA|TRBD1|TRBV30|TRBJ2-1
TGTGCCTGGAGTAGTGACAGGGGGTACAATGAGCAGTTCTTC
CAWSSDRGYNEQFF
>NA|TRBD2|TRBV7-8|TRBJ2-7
TGTGCCAGCAGCTTATCCTCGCCAGGGAGCGGGGGGAACGAGCAGTACTTC
CASSLSSPGSGGNEQYF
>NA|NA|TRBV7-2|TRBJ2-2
TGTGCCAGCAGCTTAGCCGGCAGACACACCGGGGAGCTGTTTTTT
CASSLAGRHTGELFF
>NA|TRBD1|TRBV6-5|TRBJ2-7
TGTGCCAGCAGTTTCGCCCTTACAGGGGACTCCTACGAGCAGTACTTC
CASSFALTGDSYEQYF
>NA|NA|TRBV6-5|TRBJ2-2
TGTGCCAGCAGTTTGTCGCAGGTTGGGGGAACCGGGGAGCTGTTTTTT
CASSLSQVGGTGELFF
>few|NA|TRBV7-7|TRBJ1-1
TGTGCCAGCAGCCCAGATATGAACACTGAAGCTTTCTTT
CASSPDMNTEAFF
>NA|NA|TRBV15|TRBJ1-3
TGTGCCACCAGCAGAGACAGCTCTGGAAACACCATATATTTT
CATSRDSSGNTIYF
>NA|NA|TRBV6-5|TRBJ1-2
TGTGCCAGCAGGGGAAACAGGGACCTTAACTATGGCTACACCTTC
CASRGNRDLNYGYTF
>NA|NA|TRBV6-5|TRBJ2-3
TGTGCCAGCAGATCTCGTTGGAATACGCAGTATTTT
CASRSRWNTQYF
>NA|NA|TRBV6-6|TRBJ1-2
TGTGCCAGCAGTCAACGGGCCCCGAACTATGGCTACACCTTC
CASSQRAPNYGYTF
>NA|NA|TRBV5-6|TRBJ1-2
TGTGCCAGCAGCCTTGCCCCAACCCAAGCTAACTATGGCTACACCTTC
CASSLAPTQANYGYTF
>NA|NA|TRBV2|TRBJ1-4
TGTGCCAGCAGTGAAAGTGGGCAGGGAGAGGAAAAACTGTTTTTT
CASSESGQGEEKLFF
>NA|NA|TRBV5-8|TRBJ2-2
TGTGCCAGCAGCTTGCCCCTGGGGGGTCGATCCACCGGGGAGCTGTTTTTT
CASSLPLGGRSTGELFF
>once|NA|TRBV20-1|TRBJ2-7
TGCAGTGCGAGGGAGCCCTACGAGCAGTACTTC
CSAREPYEQYF
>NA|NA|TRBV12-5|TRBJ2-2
TGTGCTAGCCGGGGAGGGGGCTCGAACACCGGGGAGCTGTTTTTT
CASRGGGSNTGELFF
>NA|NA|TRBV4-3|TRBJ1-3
TGCGCCAGCAGCCAAGATTTCGGACTCTCTGGAAACACCATATATTTT
CASSQDFGLSGNTIYF
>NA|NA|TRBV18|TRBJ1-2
TGTGCCAGCTCACCACCCTCGGGGCAGAACTATGGCTACACCTTC
CASSPPSGQNYGYTF
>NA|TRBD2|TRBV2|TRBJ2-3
TGTGCCAGCAGTGCCGAGCGGGGGGGCCTAGATACGCAGTATTTT
CASSAERGGLDTQYF
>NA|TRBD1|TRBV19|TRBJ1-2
TGTGCCAGTAGTTCCACCGGGACAGCGAACTATGGCTACACCTTC
CASSSTGTANYGYTF
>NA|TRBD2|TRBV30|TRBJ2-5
TGTGCCTGGAGCGGACTAGCGCGAGAGACCCAGTACTTC
CAWSGLARETQYF
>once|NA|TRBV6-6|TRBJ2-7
TGTGCCAGCAGTTTCCCTTGGCCCCCCTACGAGCAGTACTTC
CASSFPWPPYEQYF
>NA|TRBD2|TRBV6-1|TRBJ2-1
TGTGCCAGCAGTGAAGGTAGCGGGGGGGGCAGCTACAATGAGCAGTTCTTC
CASSEGSGGGSYNEQFF
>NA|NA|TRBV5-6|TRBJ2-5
TGTGCCAGCAGCTTTAGGGTTGAGGAGACCCAGTACTTC
CASSFRVEETQYF
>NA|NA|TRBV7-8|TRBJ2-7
TGTGCCAGCAGCTCGCGGACGGCTACCTACGAGCAGTACTTC
CASSSRTATYEQYF
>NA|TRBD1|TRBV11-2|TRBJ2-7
TGTGCCAGCAGCTCGGAACAGGGGGGATACGAGCAGTACTTC
CASSSEQGGYEQYF
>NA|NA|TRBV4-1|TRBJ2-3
TGCGCCAGCAGCCAAGATCCCCCAGGCCGATCCACAGATACGCAGTATTTT
CASSQDPPGRSTDTQYF
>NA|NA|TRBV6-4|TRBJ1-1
TGTGCCAGCAGTGACTCGTCCTTAGGGACTGAAGCTTTCTTT
CASSDSSLGTEAFF
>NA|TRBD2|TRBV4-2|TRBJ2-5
TGTGCCAGCAGCCAATTCGCTAGCGGGGGGCAAGAGACCCAGTACTTC
CASSQFASGGQETQYF
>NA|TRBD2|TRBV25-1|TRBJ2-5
TGTGCCAGCAGCGGTAGACTAGCGGGGCCTACGTTGGAGACCCAGTACTTC
CASSGRLAGPTLETQYF
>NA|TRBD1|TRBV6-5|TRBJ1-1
TGTGCCAGCAGGCGACAGGGCACTGAAGCTTTCTTT
CASRRQGTEAFF
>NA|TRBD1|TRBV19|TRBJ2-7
TGTGCCAGTAGTATAGCGTGGGACAGGCCTTTCTCCTACGAGCAGTACTTC
CASSIAWDRPFSYEQYF
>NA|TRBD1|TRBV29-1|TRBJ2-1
TGCAGCGTTGAAGGGACAGGGGGCGCTTACAATGAGCAGTTCTTC
CSVEGTGGAYNEQFF
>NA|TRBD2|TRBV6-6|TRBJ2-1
TGTGCCAGCAGTCACCCGGGACTAGCGGGGATGTTCTTC
CASSHPGLAGMFF
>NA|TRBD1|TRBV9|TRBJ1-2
TGTGCCAGCAGCGAGCACAGCAGGGGGCCTGACTATGGCTACACCTTC
CASSEHSRGPDYGYTF
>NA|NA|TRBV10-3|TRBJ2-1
TGTGCCATCAGCCCCATAGAAACAATGGGGCAGTTCTTC
CAISPIETMGQFF
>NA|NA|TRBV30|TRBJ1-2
TGTGCCTGGAGTGGCTTGGGGGACTATGGCTACACCTTC
CAWSGLGDYGYTF
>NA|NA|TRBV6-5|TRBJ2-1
TGTGCCAGCAGTCGACTGGGAAGCTCCTACAATGAGCAGTTCTTC
CASSRLGSSYNEQFF
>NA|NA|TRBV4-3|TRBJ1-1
TGCGCCAGCAGCCGGAAGGGCTGGGCCACTGAAGCTTTCTTT
CASSRKGWATEAFF
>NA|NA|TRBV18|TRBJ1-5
TGTGCCAGCTCAGTTGGAGGCCTCAATCAGCCCCAGCATTTT
CASSVGGLNQPQHF
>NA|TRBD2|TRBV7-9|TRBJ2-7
TGTGCCAGCAGCCGCGGGGGTAGCTCCTACGAGCAGTACTTC
CASSRGGSSYEQYF
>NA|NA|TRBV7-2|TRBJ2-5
TGTGCCAGCAGCCGGGACCGGGCAAAGACCCAGTACTTC
CASSRDRAKTQYF
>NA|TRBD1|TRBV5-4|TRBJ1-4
TGTGCCAGCAGCTCGGGACAGGGGTCTAATGAAAAACTGTTTTTT
CASSSGQGSNEKLFF
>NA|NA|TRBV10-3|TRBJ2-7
TGTGCCATCAGAGGGGGGGACGCCAGCTCCTACGAGCAGTACTTC
CAIRGGDASSYEQYF
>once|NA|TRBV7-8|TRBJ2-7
TGTGCCAGCAGCTTAGAGGGCGGCTCCTACGAGCAGTACTTC
CASSLEGGSYEQYF
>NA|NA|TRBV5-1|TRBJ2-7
TGCGCCAGCAGTTCGTCCCCCCCTGAGCAGTACTTC
CASSSSPPEQYF